The next 12 T cell receptor beta chains were all read from a single sample in a study of molecular identifiers for immune sequencing clone quantification (dated 2018 in TCRdb). The library was generated by PCR. Instrument used: Illumina HiSeq 4000. Using fastp trimming at Q25 and MiXCR clonotype assembly, TCRdb reanalyzed the public sequencing data and kept in-frame beta chains. Here each entry gathers all rows of one CDR3 protein and keeps the most common genes and DNA. The sample table shows fewer than 75,000 distinct CDR3 sequences, and 15% to 20% are seen once. Of the sample, 1.4% to 1.5% falls within the top ten clones. Sequencing was performed on naive CD8+ T cells from blood, with Jurkat cell RNA spiked in. Interpreted using the paper, the cell subset or site label stands for: FACS-sorted CD8+CD4-CCR7+CD45RA+ naive T cells. All receptors derive from a human donor in good health. Some libraries in this study had Jurkat cell RNA spiked in.

A word on this clonotype: Just one base apart from a much larger clone, this may be a read error. No conserved phenylalanine or tryptophan is present at the end of the CDR3, so a read error is the likely explanation. The V and J genes are TRBV19 and TRBJ1-2, with 7 bases that match TRBD1. The V segment lost 8 bases and the J segment 4 bases; nucleotides outside the gene matches: 10. CDR1 is LNHDA and CDR2 is SQIVND in the germline V gene (reference sequence). The CDR3 loop spans 14 amino acids. The DNA of the CDR3 is TGTGCCAGTCAAGTATCAGGGGACAGCTATGGCTACACCCTC. Translation gives CASQVSGDSYGYTL.

This clonotype was detected ten times or more. Here the CDR3 DNA reads TGTGCCAGTAGTATTTCGGGACAGGGGAATCAGCCCCAGCATTTT. Protein: CASSISGQGNQPQHF. The chain couples TRBV19 to TRBJ1-5; 10 bases fit TRBD1. The CDR3 has 15 amino acids. Germline assignment: CDR1 LNHDA and CDR2 SQIVND (reference sequence). The trim removed 3 bases at V and 4 bases at J, leaving 3 bases unmatched.

Concerning this clonotype: It may be a read error: a sequence one base away is much more abundant. The rearrangement uses TRBV4-3 and TRBJ2-2; 10 bases are shared with TRBD2. This CDR3 is built from 17 residues. CDR1 is LGHNA, CDR2 YSLEER, per germline. The CDR3 sequence is CAGSLRVTSGLPGELFF. The CDR3 nucleotides are TGCGCCGGCAGCCTGCGAGTGACTAGCGGGTTACCCGGGGAGCTGTTTTTT.

Regarding this clonotype: Its ends do not fully match the called genes, so a read error is possible. The chain is built from TRBV5-5 and TRBJ2-3; D remains ambiguous. This CDR3 has 14 residues. CDR1 SGHKS and CDR2 YYEKEE come from the germline V gene (reference sequence). The CDR3 region has the DNA TGTGCCAGCAGCACGGCAGGCGGTCCAGATACGCAATATTTT. This codes for CASSTAGGPDTQYF.

This clonotype occurred a few times. At one end the junction does not follow the germline gene, possibly because of a read error. The chain links TRBV4-3 to TRBJ2-3; D call uncertain. Germline V gene lookup returns CDR1 LGHNA and CDR2 YSLEER. The CDR3 extends over 17 amino acids. CDR3 in DNA: TGCGCCAGCAGCCAAAAGGCTCCGCGGAAGTACGGAGATGCGCAGTATTTT. Protein: CASSQKAPRKYGDAQYF.

This clonotype occurred many times. The V call is TRBV30, the J call TRBJ1-1, with no clear D. This CDR3 contains 13 residues. V shed 5 bases and J shed 0 bases, with 10 bases lying between them. The germline gives CDR1 GTSNPN, CDR2 SVGIG (reference sequence). In DNA, the CDR3 is TGTGCCTGGGATGAACGGTTGAACACTGAAGCTTTCTTT. This codes for CAWDERLNTEAFF. Full variable domain (outside the CDR3, taken from reference TRBV30 and TRBJ1-1): SQTIHQWPATLVQPVGSPLSLECTVEGTSNPNLYWYRQAAGRGLQLLFYSVGIGQISSEVPQNLSASRPQDRQFILSSKKLLLSDSGFYLCAWDERLNTEAFFGQGTRLTVV.

This clonotype occurred a few times. The chain recombines TRBV6-1 with TRBJ2-2; D gene uncertain. This CDR3 contains 16 residues. V was cut by 6 bases and J by 7 bases, with 21 bases left in between. Germline V gene lookup returns CDR1 MNHNS and CDR2 SASEGT. DNA for the CDR3: TGTGCCAGCAGGCGTGATACGGACCCGACCGACGGGGAGCTGTTTTTT. Protein: CASRRDTDPTDGELFF.

This clonotype is medium-sized within its sample. J is TRBJ2-3 and V is TRBV29-1, with 7 nucleotides matching TRBD2. CDR1 is SQVTM, CDR2 ANQGSEA, per germline. The CDR3 has 17 residues. The J segment lost 0 bases and the V segment lost 4 bases, leaving 13 bases of the junction unmatched. The CDR3 reads CSVVGIAGRSSTDTQYF. In DNA, the CDR3 is TGCAGCGTTGTAGGGATAGCGGGTCGATCCAGCACAGATACGCAGTATTTT.

The V gene is TRBV27, the J gene TRBJ2-1; unclear D gene. V lost 3 bases, J lost 3 bases, and 6 bases lay in between. Germline V gene data show CDR1 as MNHEY and CDR2 as SMNVEV (reference sequence). The CDR3 runs 13 residues. The DNA of the CDR3 is TGTGCCAGCAGTTTTATCAGCTACAATGAGCAGTTCTTC. As protein: CASSFISYNEQFF.

This clonotype came up a few times. This chain joins TRBV7-6 and TRBJ2-2; D is uncertain. From germline, CDR1 is SGHVS and CDR2 FNYEAQ. V lost 1 base and J lost 5, with 8 bases in between. This CDR3 contains 14 residues. The CDR3 here is CASSLGRRTGELFF. In DNA form, the CDR3 reads TGTGCCAGCAGCTTAGGGAGAAGGACCGGGGAGCTGTTTTTT.

This clonotype appeared many times. V usage is TRBV4-1 and J usage is TRBJ2-1; 7 bases are shared with TRBD2. CDR3 length: 15 residues. The germline CDR1 and CDR2 sequences are MGHRA and YSYEKL. Unmatched junction bases numbered 10, after V lost 5 bases and J lost 6 bases. The CDR3 is CASSAFLAGVNEQFF. DNA for the CDR3: TGCGCCAGCAGCGCTTTTCTGGCGGGAGTCAATGAGCAGTTCTTC.

This clonotype was detected ten times or more. The V and J genes are TRBV6-5 and TRBJ1-2; D remains ambiguous. The V end lost 5 bases, the J end lost 2 bases, and 15 bases lay between the germline ends. Germline loops: CDR1 MNHEY, CDR2 SVGAGI. This CDR3 spans 15 amino acids. The CDR3 nucleotides are TGTGCCAGCAGTACCCTGCCGGAAAGGAACTATGGCTACACCTTC. It codes for CASSTLPERNYGYTF.